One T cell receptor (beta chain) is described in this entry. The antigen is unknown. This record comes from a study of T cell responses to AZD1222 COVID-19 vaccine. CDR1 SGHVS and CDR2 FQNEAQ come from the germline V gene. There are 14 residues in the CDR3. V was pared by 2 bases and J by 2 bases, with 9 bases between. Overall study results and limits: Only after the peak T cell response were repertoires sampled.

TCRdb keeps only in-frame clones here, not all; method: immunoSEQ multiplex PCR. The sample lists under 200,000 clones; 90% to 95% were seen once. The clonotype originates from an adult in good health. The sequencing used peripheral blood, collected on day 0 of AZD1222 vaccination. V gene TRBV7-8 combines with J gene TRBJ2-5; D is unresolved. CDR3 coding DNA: TGTGCCAGCAGCTTACAAGAAAGGCAAGAGACCCAGTACTTC. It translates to CASSLQERQETQYF.